This TCR beta chain derives from a study of T cell repertoires in cytomegalovirus infection. Across the study: A matching HLA type, together with CMV infection, was signaled by public TCR beta signatures.

Trimming took off 7 bases at V and 4 bases at J, with 13 bases between the two ends. Germline lookup yields CDR1 SGHVS and CDR2 FQNEAQ. The CDR3 totals 14 residues. One entry per CDR3 protein results from TCRdb running MiXCR on the reads. This sample has under 300,000 distinct CDR3 sequences, with 17% found just once. This clonotype is termed medium-sized. What was sequenced was CD8+ T cells from PBMCs. The clonotype comes from a human donor in good health (CMV status not recorded). Some clones in this sample may be carry-over from other donors' samples. The V call is TRBV7-8, the J call TRBJ2-2; the D gene is possibly TRBD1 (5 bases). CDR3 bases: TGTGCCAGCATCCACACAGGCCCCACCGGGGAGCTGTTTTTT. Protein product: CASIHTGPTGELFF.